This TCR beta chain was profiled in a study of blood T cell repertoires in COVID-19. About the research overall: Samples came from the United States, Italy and Spain, spanning acute and convalescent COVID-19.

Sequenced by immunoSEQ multiplex PCR; TCRdb stores in-frame clones only, minus some. Among 150,000 to 200,000 clones listed, about nine tenths were seen once. Each recovered donor of Cohort 3 presented with two negative PCRs, clearance, or symptom resolution. V shed 6 bases, J shed 0 bases, and the junction held 4 bases outside the gene matches. The V gene's germline CDR1 is ENHRY and CDR2 SYGVKD. This CDR3 has 14 residues. The sequenced sample was PBMCs or T cells enriched from blood (not recorded which). The chain carries TRBV10-3 and TRBJ1-1, with 7 bases fitting TRBD1. The receptor's source is a young woman who had recovered from COVID-19. CDR3 residues: CAIRTQGLNTEAFF. For the CDR3, the DNA is TGTGCCATCAGGACACAGGGGTTGAACACTGAAGCTTTCTTT.